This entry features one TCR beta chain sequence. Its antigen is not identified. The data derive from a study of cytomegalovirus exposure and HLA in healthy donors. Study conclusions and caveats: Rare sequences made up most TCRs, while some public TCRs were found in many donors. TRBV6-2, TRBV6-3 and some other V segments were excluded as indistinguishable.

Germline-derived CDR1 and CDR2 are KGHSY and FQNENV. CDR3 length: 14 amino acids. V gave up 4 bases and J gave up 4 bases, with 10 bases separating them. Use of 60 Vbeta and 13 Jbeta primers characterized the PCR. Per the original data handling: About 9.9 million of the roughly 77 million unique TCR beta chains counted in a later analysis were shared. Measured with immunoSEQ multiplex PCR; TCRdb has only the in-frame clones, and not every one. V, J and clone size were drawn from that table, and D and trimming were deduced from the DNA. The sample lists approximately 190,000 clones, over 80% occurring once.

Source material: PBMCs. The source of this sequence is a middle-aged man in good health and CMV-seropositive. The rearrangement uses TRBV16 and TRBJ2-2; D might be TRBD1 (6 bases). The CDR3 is CASSPTGTTGELFF. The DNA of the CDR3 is TGTGCCAGCAGCCCAACAGGGACCACCGGGGAGCTGTTTTTT.